This T cell receptor beta chain emerged from a study of T cell repertoires in cytomegalovirus infection. As for this clonotype: Its antigen is as yet unknown.

Study-wide points: Across the ex vivo response, the dominant clonotypes were HLA-C-restricted CMV-specific TCR beta clonotypes.

TCRdb passed the reads through MiXCR, listing each CDR3 protein once. This repertoire shows more than 85,000 distinct CDR3 sequences, approximately 15% found once; its top ten account for about 7.3%. CDR3 length: 12 residues. Germline V lookup: CDR1 SEHNR, CDR2 FQNEAQ (reference sequence). Trimming left V 1 base short and J 9 bases short, with 7 bases between. The chain has TRBV7-9 and TRBJ2-1, with D possibly being TRBD1 or TRBD2 (5 bases each). The sequence was collected from a human donor in good health (CMV status not recorded). Some clones in this sample may be carry-over from other donors' samples. Sequencing was done on a sample of PBMCs. The DNA of the CDR3 is TGTGCCAGCAGCTTAGGGGGGACTGAGCAGTTCTTC. Amino acids: CASSLGGTEQFF. Full variable domain (rest looked up from reference TRBV7-9 and TRBJ2-1): DTGVSQNPRHKITKRGQNVTFRCDPISEHNRLYWYRQTLGQGPEFLTYFQNEAQLEKSRLLSDRFSAERPKGSFSTLEIQRTEQGDSAMYLCASSLGGTEQFFGPGTRLTVL.